Sequencing of this TCR beta chain was carried out in a study of blood T cells in healthy people across ages. This CDR3 has 16 amino acids. CDR1 and CDR2 from the germline V gene are SEHNR and FQNEAQ (reference sequence). The V and J ends lost 0 bases and 3 bases, in that order; junction bases with no gene match: 6. This clonotype was picked up a small number of times. Alongside a J-beta primer mix, a sample-barcoded 5' primer served in a second PCR lasting 7 to 11 cycles. TCRdb called the 5' RACE reads again in MiXCR, with one record for every CDR3 protein. The table shows around 1.5 million distinct CDR3 sequences, with about 40% occurring only once.

J is TRBJ2-7 and V is TRBV7-9, with 9 positions matching TRBD1. The receptor comes from a woman aged 18-29 years in good health. The sample consisted of blood. The CDR3 DNA sequence: TGTGCCAGCAGCTTAGCCTCCGGGACAGGGATCTACGAGCAGTACTTC. Translating gives CASSLASGTGIYEQYF.